The T cell receptor (beta chain) under discussion was sequenced for a study of T cell responses to AZD1222 COVID-19 vaccine. Across the whole study: Second-dose timings of about 4 or about 12 weeks were pooled. Study conclusions and caveats: Clonal diversity may have been underestimated, and the donors were mostly white British, with more females than males. Dominant at 160-218 and 743-854, vaccine-associated CD4 TCRs also spanned spike.

About this clone itself: Antigen specificity is unknown.

Some clones are missing from TCRdb's copy, which holds only in-frame ones; the method was immunoSEQ multiplex PCR. The sample holds approximately 140,000 clones; approximately 94% are singletons and the top ten take 1.5% to 2%. This clonotype was obtained from an adult in good health. The sample here was peripheral blood, taken on day 0 of AZD1222 vaccination.

The CDR3 sequence: CASSLGPVGGTSGYKQYF. CDR3 sequence (DNA): TGTGCCAGCAGCTTAGGTCCAGTCGGGGGGACTAGCGGGTACAAGCAGTACTTC. The chain couples TRBV7-6 to TRBJ2-7, with 12 nucleotides matching TRBD2. The CDR3 totals 18 residues. The germline gives CDR1 SGHVS, CDR2 FNYEAQ. V dropped 1 base and J dropped 8; count of bases not matched to a gene: 15.